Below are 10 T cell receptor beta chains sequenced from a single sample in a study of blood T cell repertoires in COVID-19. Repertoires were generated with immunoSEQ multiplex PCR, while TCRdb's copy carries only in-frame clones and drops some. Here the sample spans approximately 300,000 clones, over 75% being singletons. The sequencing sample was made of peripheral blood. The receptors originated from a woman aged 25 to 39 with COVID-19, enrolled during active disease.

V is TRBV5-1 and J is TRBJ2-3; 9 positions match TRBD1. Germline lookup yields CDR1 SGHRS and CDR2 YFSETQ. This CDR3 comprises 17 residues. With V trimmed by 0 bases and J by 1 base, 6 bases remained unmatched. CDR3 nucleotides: TGCGCCAGCAGCTTGGGCCCCAGGACAGGGGGCACAGATACGCAGTATTTT. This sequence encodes CASSLGPRTGGTDTQYF.

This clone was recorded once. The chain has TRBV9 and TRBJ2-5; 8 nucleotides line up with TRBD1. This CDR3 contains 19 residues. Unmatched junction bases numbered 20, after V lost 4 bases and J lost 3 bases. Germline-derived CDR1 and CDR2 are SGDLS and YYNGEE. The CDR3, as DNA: TGTGCCAGCAGCTCCACCCCCGACAGGGGACGCGGAGGTAAAGAGACCCAGTACTTC. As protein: CASSSTPDRGRGGKETQYF.

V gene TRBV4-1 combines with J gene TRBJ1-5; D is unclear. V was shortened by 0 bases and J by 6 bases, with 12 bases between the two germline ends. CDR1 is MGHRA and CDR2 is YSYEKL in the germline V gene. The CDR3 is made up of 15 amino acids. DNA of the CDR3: TGCGCCAGCAGCCAAGATTGGGCCGCGATTCAGCCCCAGCATTTT. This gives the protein CASSQDWAAIQPQHF.

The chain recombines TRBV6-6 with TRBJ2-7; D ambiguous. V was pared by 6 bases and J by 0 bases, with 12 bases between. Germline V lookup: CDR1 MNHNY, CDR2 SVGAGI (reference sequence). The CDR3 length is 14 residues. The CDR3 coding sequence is TGTGCCAGCAGCCTCCGGAGCGACTCCTACGAGCAGTACTTC. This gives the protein CASSLRSDSYEQYF.

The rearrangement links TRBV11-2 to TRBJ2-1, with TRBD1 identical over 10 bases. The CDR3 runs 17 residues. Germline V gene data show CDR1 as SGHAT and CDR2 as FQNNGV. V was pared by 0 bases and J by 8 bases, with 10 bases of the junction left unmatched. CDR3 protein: CASSLEIRGTGAHEQFF. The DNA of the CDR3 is TGTGCCAGCAGCTTAGAGATCCGGGGGACAGGGGCGCATGAGCAGTTCTTC.

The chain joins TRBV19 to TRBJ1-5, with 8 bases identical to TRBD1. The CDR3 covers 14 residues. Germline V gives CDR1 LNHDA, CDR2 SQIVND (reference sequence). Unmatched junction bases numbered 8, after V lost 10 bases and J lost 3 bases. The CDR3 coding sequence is TGTGCCACAAAGACAGGGGCGGCCAATCAGCCCCAGCATTTT. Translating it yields CATKTGAANQPQHF.

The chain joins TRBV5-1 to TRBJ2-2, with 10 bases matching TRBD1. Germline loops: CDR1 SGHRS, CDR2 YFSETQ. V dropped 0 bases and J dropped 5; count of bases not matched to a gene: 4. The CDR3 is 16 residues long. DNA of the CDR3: TGCGCCAGCAGCTTGGGGACAGGGGGTCGAACCGGGGAGCTGTTTTTT. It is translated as CASSLGTGGRTGELFF.

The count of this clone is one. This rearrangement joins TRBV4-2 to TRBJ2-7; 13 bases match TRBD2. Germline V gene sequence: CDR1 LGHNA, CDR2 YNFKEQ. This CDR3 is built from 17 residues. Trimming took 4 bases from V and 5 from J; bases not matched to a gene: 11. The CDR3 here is CASSRQDGTSGVHEQYF. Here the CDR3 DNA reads TGTGCCAGCAGCCGTCAAGACGGGACTAGCGGGGTCCACGAGCAGTACTTC.

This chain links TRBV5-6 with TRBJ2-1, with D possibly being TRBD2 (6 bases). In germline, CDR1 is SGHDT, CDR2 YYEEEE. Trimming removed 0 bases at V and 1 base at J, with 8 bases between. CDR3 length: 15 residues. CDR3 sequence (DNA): TGTGCCAGCAGCTTGGGTAGCGGATCCTACAATGAGCAGTTCTTC. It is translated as CASSLGSGSYNEQFF.

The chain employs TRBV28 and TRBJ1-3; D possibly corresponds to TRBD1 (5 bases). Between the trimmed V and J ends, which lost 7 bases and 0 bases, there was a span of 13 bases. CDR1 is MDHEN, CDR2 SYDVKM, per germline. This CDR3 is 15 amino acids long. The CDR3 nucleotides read TGTGCCAGCACCCTGGGACTGCGCTCTGGAAACACCATATATTTT. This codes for CASTLGLRSGNTIYF.